Each of the 13 T cell receptor beta chains below was sequenced from the same sample in a study of beta chain features in type 1 diabetes. All of the isolated RNA was reverse transcribed, so expressed TCRB transcripts were sequenced. TCRdb's table, derived via immunoSEQ multiplex PCR, lists solely in-frame clones and lacks some. This table has roughly 130,000 clones, about 8.7% appearing once. The source material was central memory CD4+ T cells from blood. All receptors derive from a man between 18 and 35 years old in good health.

The V gene is TRBV11-2, the J gene TRBJ2-5; 8 nucleotides align to TRBD2. This CDR3 contains 15 residues. Trimming took 1 base from V and 0 from J; bases not matched to a gene: 1. Germline V gives CDR1 SGHAT, CDR2 FQNNGV. The CDR3 nucleotides are TGTGCCAGCAGCTTAGCGGGGGGGTACCAAGAGACCCAGTACTTC. Its protein is CASSLAGGYQETQYF.

This clone was counted many times. This chain joins TRBV7-9 and TRBJ1-1, with 10 bases that match TRBD1. Germline V gene data show CDR1 as SEHNR and CDR2 as FQNEAQ (reference sequence). V dropped 5 bases and J dropped 4; count of bases not matched to a gene: 7. This CDR3 has 15 amino acids. CDR3 in amino acids: CASSQGTGVGTEAFF. DNA for the CDR3: TGTGCCAGCAGCCAGGGGACAGGGGTAGGCACTGAAGCTTTCTTT.

In this sample, this clone turned up a few times. The J gene is TRBJ1-1, the V gene TRBV6-5; no definite D call. Trimming left V 0 bases short and J 4 bases short, with 15 bases between. This CDR3 is 16 amino acids long. Germline CDR1 is MNHEY and CDR2 is SVGAGI. The CDR3 DNA is TGTGCCAGCAGTTACTCGCGTCATAGCCCTGCCACTGAAGCTTTCTTT. Amino acids: CASSYSRHSPATEAFF.

The CDR3 sequence: CSVRAGGTYEQYF. The CDR3 nucleotides are TGCAGCGTTCGGGCAGGGGGGACCTACGAGCAGTACTTC. This sequence joins TRBV29-1 and TRBJ2-7, with D maybe TRBD1 (7 bases). Trimming pared 5 bases from V and 2 bases from J, leaving 13 bases between. CDR3 length equals 13 residues. CDR1 and CDR2 (germline): SQVTM, ANQGSEA.

This clone was observed a handful of times. The genes are TRBV19 and TRBJ1-6; the D gene is possibly TRBD1 (6 bases). The germline V and J ends were trimmed by 4 bases and 7 bases, with 11 bases remaining between them. This CDR3 comprises 14 residues. Germline CDR1 reads LNHDA; CDR2 reads SQIVND (reference sequence). In DNA, the CDR3 is TGTGCCAGTAGTAAGGGGGTACTAAATTCACCCCTCCACTTT. Its protein product is CASSKGVLNSPLHF.

In nucleotides, the CDR3 is TGTGCCAGCACCAGGACAGGGGGCCGGGAGACCCAGTACTTC. This codes for CASTRTGGRETQYF. V is TRBV2 and J is TRBJ2-5; TRBD1 agrees at 11 bases. The CDR3 totals 14 residues. Germline CDR1 and CDR2: SNHLY and FYNNEI. The V and J ends lost 7 bases and 5 bases, in that order; junction bases with no gene match: 6.

The rearrangement links TRBV9 to TRBJ2-3, with 11 bases matching TRBD2. Trimming at V came to 0 bases and at J to 7 bases, leaving 7 bases not matched to a gene. The germline V gene encodes CDR1 SGDLS and CDR2 YYNGEE. The CDR3 consists of 16 residues. The CDR3 sequence is CASSVGLAGSGNTQYF. In nucleotides, the CDR3 is TGTGCCAGCAGCGTAGGACTAGCGGGGTCGGGAAATACGCAGTATTTT.

This clone was found a few times. The V gene is TRBV5-4, the J gene TRBJ2-1; 8 nucleotides align to TRBD2. The CDR3 runs 16 residues. The V and J ends lost 1 base and 8 bases, in that order; junction bases with no gene match: 11. CDR1 and CDR2 from the germline V gene are SGHNT and YYREEE (reference sequence). The CDR3 DNA reads as TGTGCCAGCAGCTTGACCGGGGTAGCGGGGAAGTATGAGCAGTTCTTC. This sequence encodes CASSLTGVAGKYEQFF.

This clone came up a few times. The V and J genes are TRBV4-3 and TRBJ2-5, with 14 bases that match TRBD2. V trimming: 5 bases; J trimming: 0 bases; junction bases outside the gene matches: 5. The germline CDR1 and CDR2 sequences are LGHNA and YSLEER. There are 17 residues in the CDR3. The CDR3, as DNA: TGCGCCAGCAGCGTTCGACTAGCGGGGGGGTACCAAGAGACCCAGTACTTC. Translated, it gives CASSVRLAGGYQETQYF.

This clone came up many times. The chain joins TRBV7-9 to TRBJ1-2; 9 bases agree with TRBD1. In germline, CDR1 is SEHNR, CDR2 FQNEAQ (reference sequence). Trimming took 6 bases from V and 8 from J; bases not matched to a gene: 4. The CDR3 spans 12 residues. CDR3: CASSRDRAGYTF. The CDR3 DNA sequence: TGTGCCAGCAGTCGGGACAGGGCAGGCTACACCTTC.

The J gene is TRBJ1-6, the V gene TRBV28; no clear D. From germline, CDR1 is MDHEN and CDR2 SYDVKM. The CDR3 spans 16 residues. Between the trimmed V and J ends, which lost 7 bases and 10 bases, there was a span of 23 bases. The CDR3 DNA reads TGTGCCAGCACCTCACTATTGCGGGTCGCGAGCTCACCCCTCCACTTT. This sequence encodes CASTSLLRVASSPLHF.

There are a few counts of this clone. The rearrangement links TRBV10-3 to TRBJ2-3; the match to TRBD2 covers 8 bases. The CDR3 runs 14 residues. V lost 11 bases, J lost 1 base, and 8 bases stayed unmatched. Germline lookup yields CDR1 ENHRY and CDR2 SYGVKD. Written as DNA, the CDR3 is TGTGCCGTCCAGACCGGGGGGGGCACAGATACGCAGTATTTT. As protein: CAVQTGGGTDTQYF.

This clone was detected ten times or more. The chain combines TRBV7-2 with TRBJ2-1; D is uncertain. This CDR3 is 12 amino acids long. V dropped 4 bases and J dropped 5 bases, with 6 bases sitting between them. Per the germline V gene, CDR1 is SGHTA and CDR2 is FQGNSA. The CDR3 nucleotides are TGTGCCAGCAGCTCTACCAACAATGAGCAGTTCTTC. Translation gives CASSSTNNEQFF.